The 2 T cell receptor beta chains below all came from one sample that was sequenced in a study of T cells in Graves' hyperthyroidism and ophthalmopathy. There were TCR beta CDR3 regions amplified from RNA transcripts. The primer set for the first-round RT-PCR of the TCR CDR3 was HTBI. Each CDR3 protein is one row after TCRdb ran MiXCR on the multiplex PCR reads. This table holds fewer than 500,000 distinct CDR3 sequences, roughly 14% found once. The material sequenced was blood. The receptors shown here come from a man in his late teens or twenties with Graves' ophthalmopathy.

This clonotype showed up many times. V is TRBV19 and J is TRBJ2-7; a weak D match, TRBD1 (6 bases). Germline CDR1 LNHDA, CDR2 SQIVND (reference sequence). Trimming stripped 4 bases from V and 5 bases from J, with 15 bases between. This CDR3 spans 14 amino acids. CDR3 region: CASSTLTGGHEQYF. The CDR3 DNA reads TGTGCCAGTAGTACCCTGACAGGAGGACACGAGCAGTACTTC.

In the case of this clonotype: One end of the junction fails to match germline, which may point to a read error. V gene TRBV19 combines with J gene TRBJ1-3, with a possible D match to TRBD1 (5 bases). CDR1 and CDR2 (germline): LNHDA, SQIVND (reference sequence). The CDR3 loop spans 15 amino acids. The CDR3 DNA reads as TGTGCCAGTAGTATAACAGGCTACTCTGGAAACACCACATATTTT. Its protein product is CASSITGYSGNTTYF. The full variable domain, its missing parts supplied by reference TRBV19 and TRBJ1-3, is DGGITQSPKYLFRKEGQNVTLSCEQNLNHDAMYWYRQDPGQGLRLIYYSQIVNDFQKGDIAEGYSVSREKKESFPLTVTSAQKNPTAFYLCASSITGYSGNTTYFGEGSWLTVV.